Here is one T cell receptor beta chain with its context. Being one base from a much bigger clone, this may be a read error. CDR3 length: 17 residues. Germline values: CDR1 MNHEY, CDR2 SVGEGT. This sample is drawn from a study of CD8 T cells in ankylosing spondylitis. Making use of molecular barcodes, quantitative 5'-RACE generated TCR beta libraries. TCRdb reanalysed the 5' RACE reads using MiXCR and keeps one entry per CDR3 protein. The top ten clones hold around 29% of a sample with 150,000 to 200,000 distinct CDR3 sequences, 11% of them seen once. The sequencing input was blood, either unsorted or a sorted T cell fraction (not recorded which). The chain uses TRBV6-2 or TRBV6-3 and TRBJ2-7, with TRBD2 as a possible D gene (5 bases). The TCR sequence derives from a male donor with ankylosing spondylitis or in good health (not recorded which). The DNA for the CDR3 is TGTGCCGGCAGTTACTCTCCCCGGACTGGAAATCCCAACGAGCAGTACTTC. It translates to CAGSYSPRTGNPNEQYF.